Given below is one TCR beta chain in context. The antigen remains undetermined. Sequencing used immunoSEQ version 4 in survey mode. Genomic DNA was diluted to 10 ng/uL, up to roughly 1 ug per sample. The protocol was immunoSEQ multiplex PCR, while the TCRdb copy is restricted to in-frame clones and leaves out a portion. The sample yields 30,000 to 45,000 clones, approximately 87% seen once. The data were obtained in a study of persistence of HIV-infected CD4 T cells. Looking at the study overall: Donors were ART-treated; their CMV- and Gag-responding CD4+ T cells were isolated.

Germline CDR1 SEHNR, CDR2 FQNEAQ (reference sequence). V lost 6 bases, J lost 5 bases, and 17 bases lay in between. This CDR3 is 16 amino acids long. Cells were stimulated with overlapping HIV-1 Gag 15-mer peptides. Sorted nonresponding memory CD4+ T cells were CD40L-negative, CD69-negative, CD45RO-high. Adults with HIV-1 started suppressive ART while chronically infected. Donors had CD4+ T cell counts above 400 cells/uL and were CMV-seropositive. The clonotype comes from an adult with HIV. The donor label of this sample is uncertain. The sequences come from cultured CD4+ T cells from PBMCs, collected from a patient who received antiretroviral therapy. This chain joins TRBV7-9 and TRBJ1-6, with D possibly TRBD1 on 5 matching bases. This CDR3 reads CASRPGTGGDNSPLHF. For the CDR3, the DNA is TGTGCCAGCAGGCCCGGGACGGGAGGGGATAATTCACCCCTCCACTTT.